One and the same sample provided the 20 T cell receptor beta chains below, sequenced in a study of T cell repertoires in cytomegalovirus infection. Their antigen targets remain unknown. TCRdb redid the calling of the reads with MiXCR, one entry per CDR3 protein. The sample records approximately 990,000 distinct CDR3 sequences, approximately 31% being singletons. Here the sequenced sample was cultured CD8+ T cells from PBMCs, taken from culture after CMV antigen stimulation. These receptors were taken from a human donor in good health (CMV status not recorded). Some clones in this sample may be carry-over from other donors' samples.

At least ten counts were recorded for this clonotype. The chain couples TRBV7-2 to TRBJ1-6; D possibly corresponds to TRBD1 (5 bases). The CDR3 loop spans 12 amino acids. Germline CDR1 is SGHTA and CDR2 is FQGNSA. Trimming stripped 4 bases from V and 8 bases from J, with 6 bases between. The CDR3 region has the DNA TGTGCCAGCAGCTCGACAGATTCACCCCTCCACTTT. Its protein product is CASSSTDSPLHF.

The chain recombines TRBV14 with TRBJ2-1, with 13 bases identical to TRBD2. Germline CDR1 reads SGHDN; CDR2 reads FVKESK. This CDR3 comprises 17 residues. Unmatched junction bases numbered 7, after V lost 4 bases and J lost 4 bases. The CDR3 spells CASSRGLAGSLYNEQFF. For the CDR3, the DNA is TGTGCCAGCAGCCGGGGACTAGCGGGGTCCCTATACAATGAGCAGTTCTTC.

The gene calls are TRBV11-2 and TRBJ1-1; 7 positions match TRBD1. V lost 1 base, J lost 7 bases, and 9 bases stayed unmatched. Germline V gene data show CDR1 as SGHAT and CDR2 as FQNNGV. The CDR3 covers 15 residues. The CDR3 DNA follows: TGTGCCAGCAGCTTAGGGTCGACAGGGTACGGTGAAGCTTTCTTT. Its protein product is CASSLGSTGYGEAFF.

The table lists this clonotype with a few counts. V gene TRBV15 combines with J gene TRBJ2-1, with 9 nucleotides matching TRBD2. Germline assignment: CDR1 LNHNV and CDR2 YYDKDF (reference sequence). The CDR3 consists of 15 residues. J gave up 8 bases and V 0 bases, and 5 bases lay outside the gene matches. This chain's CDR3 is CATSREIAGEYEQFF. CDR3 DNA sequence: TGTGCCACCAGCAGAGAGATAGCGGGGGAGTATGAGCAGTTCTTC.

The sample holds a few counts of this clonotype. The V and J genes are TRBV27 and TRBJ2-7; a possible D gene is TRBD2 (6 bases). CDR1 is MNHEY, CDR2 SMNVEV, per germline (reference sequence). Trimming took off 6 bases at V and 0 bases at J, with 15 bases between the two ends. CDR3 length: 15 amino acids. Written as DNA, the CDR3 is TGTGCCAGCAGGGGGAGCGGGTCCCTCTCCTACGAGCAGTACTTC. Translation gives CASRGSGSLSYEQYF.

The chain carries TRBV14 and TRBJ2-3; 14 bases fit TRBD2. Trimming took 4 bases from V and 5 from J; bases not matched to a gene: 5. CDR1 SGHDN and CDR2 FVKESK come from the germline V gene. The CDR3 consists of 16 residues. As DNA, the CDR3 is TGTGCCAGCAGCCGACTAGCGGGGGGGCCGGAAGATACGCAGTATTTT. It is translated as CASSRLAGGPEDTQYF.

The J gene is TRBJ1-1, the V gene TRBV6-1, with unresolved D. Germline assignment: CDR1 MNHNS and CDR2 SASEGT. The V end lost 4 bases, the J end lost 7 bases, and 7 bases lay between the germline ends. The CDR3 covers 11 residues. The CDR3 DNA reads as TGTGCCAGCAGTGCTGGCATTGAAGCTTTCTTT. Translation gives CASSAGIEAFF.

V and J are TRBV6-1 and TRBJ2-3, with D maybe TRBD2 (6 bases). Germline CDR1 is MNHNS and CDR2 is SASEGT. V lost 3 bases, J lost 5 bases, and 18 bases lay in between. The CDR3 has 16 residues. CDR3 nucleotide sequence: TGTGCCAGCAGTGATCTGGGGGGAGGCACAGGAGATACGCAGTATTTT. This codes for CASSDLGGGTGDTQYF.

V gene TRBV20-1 combines with J gene TRBJ2-5; D gene uncertain. CDR1 and CDR2 from the germline V gene are DFQATT and SNEGSKA (reference sequence). The CDR3 has 11 amino acids. Trimming removed 3 bases at V and 7 bases at J, with 9 bases between. The CDR3 is CSARPERTQYF. The DNA of the CDR3 is TGCAGTGCTAGGCCGGAGCGGACCCAGTACTTC.

This clonotype turned up a few times. V usage is TRBV6-2 or TRBV6-3 and J usage is TRBJ2-1, with D hard to call. V dropped 4 bases and J dropped 10 bases, with 17 bases sitting between them. The germline gives CDR1 MNHEY, CDR2 SVGEGT. The length of the CDR3 is 14 residues. The CDR3 spells CASSLNIGVTEQFF. CDR3 DNA: TGTGCCAGCAGTTTGAATATTGGAGTGACCGAGCAGTTCTTC.

This clonotype was observed a few times. CDR3 region: CASSYVSRGNTEAFF. The CDR3 DNA reads as TGTGCCAGCAGTTACGTATCCAGGGGGAACACTGAAGCTTTCTTT. The rearrangement uses TRBV6-6 and TRBJ1-1; tentative D call: TRBD1 (6 bases). The germline CDR1 and CDR2 sequences are MNHNY and SVGAGI (reference sequence). This CDR3 is built from 15 residues. The V end lost 2 bases, the J end lost 1 base, and 11 bases lay between the germline ends.

For this clonotype: A much larger clone lies a single base off, so this may be a read error. The chain uses TRBV7-2 and TRBJ2-1, with TRBD2 matching over 12 bases. Losses at the gene ends were 9 bases for V and 9 bases for J; bases not matched to a gene: 15. CDR1 is SGHTA and CDR2 is FQGNSA in the germline V gene. The CDR3 covers 16 residues. Here the CDR3 DNA reads TGTGCCAGGAGAAGCAGACTAGCGGGGGCCATTGCTGAGCAGTTCTTC. It specifies CARRSRLAGAIAEQFF.

The chain carries TRBV5-6 and TRBJ2-7; TRBD1 agrees at 9 bases. Trimming removed 4 bases from V and 2 bases from J; junction bases left unmatched: 13. Looked up from germline, CDR1 is SGHDT and CDR2 is YYEEEE. This CDR3 has 17 amino acids. The chain's CDR3 is CASSPVTRDRETYEQYF. CDR3 nucleotides: TGTGCCAGCAGCCCGGTTACCCGGGACAGGGAGACCTACGAGCAGTACTTC.

The chain combines TRBV9 with TRBJ2-1, with D possibly being TRBD1 or TRBD2 (5 bases each). Trimming took off 4 bases at V and 5 bases at J, with 13 bases between the two ends. The germline V gene has CDR1 SGDLS and CDR2 YYNGEE. The CDR3 is 14 residues long. The CDR3 loop reads CASSPYLGDNEQFF. In nucleotides, the CDR3 is TGTGCCAGCAGCCCCTACCTGGGGGACAATGAGCAGTTCTTC.

The sample holds many counts of this clonotype. V and J are TRBV27 and TRBJ2-7, with D possibly being TRBD2 (5 bases). Germline values: CDR1 MNHEY, CDR2 SMNVEV (reference sequence). The length of the CDR3 is 12 residues. Trimming cost V 2 bases and J 3 bases, with 5 bases left between them. CDR3 DNA sequence: TGTGCCAGCAGTTTAAGCGGCTACGAGCAGTACGTC. The encoded protein is CASSLSGYEQYV.

The chain uses TRBV29-1 and TRBJ2-2, with a possible D match to TRBD1 (5 bases). The V end lost 0 bases, the J end lost 6 bases, and 17 bases lay between the germline ends. The CDR3 is made up of 16 amino acids. Looked up from germline, CDR1 is SQVTM and CDR2 is ANQGSEA. CDR3 coding DNA: TGCAGCGTTGAAGATAGGGGTCAGGATGTCCCCGGGGAGCTGTTTTTT. As protein: CSVEDRGQDVPGELFF.

The rearrangement uses TRBV28 and TRBJ2-7; TRBD1 aligns across 8 bases. Germline V lookup: CDR1 MDHEN, CDR2 SYDVKM. After removal of 8 bases from V and 6 bases from J, the junction contained 12 bases not matched to a gene. The CDR3 spans 14 residues. CDR3 in amino acids: CASGPGQVIFEQYV. The CDR3 nucleotides read TGTGCCAGCGGACCGGGACAGGTCATATTCGAGCAGTACGTC.

The chain links TRBV5-1 to TRBJ2-7, with 8 bases matching TRBD2. The germline V gene has CDR1 SGHRS and CDR2 YFSETQ. This CDR3 is 15 amino acids long. Losses at the gene ends were 4 bases for V and 4 bases for J; bases not matched to a gene: 10. Here the CDR3 reads CASSIAAGELYEQYF. CDR3 DNA: TGCGCCAGCAGCATTGCAGCGGGGGAATTGTACGAGCAGTACTTC.

The gene calls are TRBV5-1 and TRBJ1-2, with TRBD1 matching 8 bases. The ends lost 4 bases at V and 6 bases at J; junction bases unmatched: 11. This CDR3 is built from 15 residues. Per the germline V gene, CDR1 is SGHRS and CDR2 is YFSETQ. The CDR3 sequence is CASSRPNWTGNGYTF. CDR3 bases: TGCGCCAGCAGCCGACCTAATTGGACAGGGAATGGCTACACCTTC.

V and J are TRBV12-3 or TRBV12-4 and TRBJ2-7; a weak D match, TRBD2 (5 bases). CDR3 length: 14 amino acids. Trimming pared 6 bases from V and 4 bases from J, leaving 16 bases between. The CDR3 region is CASSLVGARYEQYF. The CDR3 DNA sequence: TGTGCCAGCAGCCTAGTGGGAGCCCGGTACGAGCAGTACTTC.